The 3 T cell receptor beta chains presented below share a single source sample, sequenced in a study of CD8 T cells in ankylosing spondylitis. For these receptors, no antigen is known. TCRdb fed the 5' RACE reads into MiXCR, producing one record per CDR3 protein. Of 500,000 to 550,000 distinct CDR3 sequences in the sample, 10% to 15% were seen once. Study-wide findings and caveats: One TCR beta motif, made up of 7 or 8 highly homologous variants, appeared characteristic of ankylosing spondylitis blood.

The specimen sequenced was blood, either unsorted or a sorted T cell fraction (not recorded which). The source is a male donor with ankylosing spondylitis.

This sequence joins TRBV7-6 and TRBJ2-3; D not certain. Per the germline V gene, CDR1 is SGHVS and CDR2 is FNYEAQ. V was shortened by 0 bases and J by 4 bases, with 11 bases between the two germline ends. The CDR3 consists of 15 residues. The CDR3 nucleotides read TGTGCCAGCAGCTTAGCGTTTGCGTCCTCAGATACGCAGTATTTT. Translating gives CASSLAFASSDTQYF. The full variable domain, in which reference TRBV7-6 and TRBJ2-3 provide the parts outside the CDR3, is GAGVSQSPRYKVTKRGQDVALRCDPISGHVSLYWYRQALGQGPEFLTYFNYEAQQDKSGLPNDRFSAERPEGSISTLTIQRTEQRDSAMYRCASSLAFASSDTQYFGPGTRLTVL.

This clonotype was counted a few times. This sequence joins TRBV11-2 and TRBJ2-2; D not resolved. The germline V gene has CDR1 SGHAT and CDR2 FQNNGV. Trimming stripped 6 bases from V and 0 bases from J, with 11 bases between. The CDR3 has 15 amino acids. The CDR3 loop reads CASRPLATNTGELFF. CDR3 in DNA: TGTGCCAGCAGGCCTTTGGCGACGAACACCGGGGAGCTGTTTTTT.

This clonotype came up a few times. This rearrangement joins TRBV2 to TRBJ2-2; tentative D call: TRBD1 (8 bases). The germline V and J ends were trimmed by 8 bases and 7 bases, with 20 bases remaining between them. The CDR3 runs to 15 residues. The germline V gene encodes CDR1 SNHLY and CDR2 FYNNEI. CDR3 residues: CASLGQGGGNGELFF. The CDR3 coding sequence is TGTGCCAGCCTCGGACAGGGCGGGGGAAACGGGGAGCTGTTTTTT. The variable domain in full, with the rest retrieved from reference TRBV2 and TRBJ2-2, is EPEVTQTPSHQVTQMGQEVILRCVPISNHLYFYWYRQILGQKVEFLVSFYNNEISEKSEIFDDQFSVERPDGSNFTLKIRSTKLEDSAMYFCASLGQGGGNGELFFGEGSRLTVL.